This T cell receptor (beta chain) was identified in a study of STAT5B mutations in CD4+ large granular lymphocyte leukemia. Study details: The CDR3 'QG' motif was associated with a particular HLA allele among healthy donors.

With V trimmed by 1 base and J by 4 bases, 6 bases remained unmatched. There are 15 residues in the CDR3. Germline V gives CDR1 SGHTA, CDR2 FQGNSA. Buffy coats from healthy blood donors served as controls. Sequencing used immunoSEQ multiplex PCR; TCRdb keeps in-frame clones, though not all of them. The sample consists of approximately 30,000 clones, 80% to 90% of them appearing once. For this clone: The antigen remains undetermined.

Study observations and caveats: Main leukemic clonotypes were patient-specific, but 20% to 25% appeared at low frequency elsewhere.

Specimen: CD4+ T cells from blood buffy coats. The clonotype comes from a human donor in good health. J is TRBJ1-1 and V is TRBV7-2; TRBD1 matches at 7 bases. The CDR3 loop reads CASSLDPDRATEAFF. The DNA for the CDR3 is TGTGCCAGCAGCTTAGATCCAGACAGGGCCACTGAAGCTTTCTTT.